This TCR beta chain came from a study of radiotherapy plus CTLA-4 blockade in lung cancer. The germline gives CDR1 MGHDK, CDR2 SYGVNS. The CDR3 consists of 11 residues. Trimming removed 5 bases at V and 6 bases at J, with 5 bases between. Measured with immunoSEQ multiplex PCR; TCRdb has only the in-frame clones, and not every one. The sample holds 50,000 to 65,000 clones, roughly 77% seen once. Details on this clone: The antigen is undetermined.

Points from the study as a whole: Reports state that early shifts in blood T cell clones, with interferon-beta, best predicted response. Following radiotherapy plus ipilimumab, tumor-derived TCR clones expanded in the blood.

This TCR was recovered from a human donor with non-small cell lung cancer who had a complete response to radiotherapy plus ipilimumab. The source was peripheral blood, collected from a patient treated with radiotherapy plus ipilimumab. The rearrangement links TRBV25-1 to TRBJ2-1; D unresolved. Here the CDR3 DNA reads TGTGCCAGCAGTTCGGGCAATGAGCAGTTCTTC. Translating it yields CASSSGNEQFF.